The subject of this entry is one TCR beta chain. The data are from a study of blood T cell repertoires in COVID-19. The CDR3 has 13 residues. Produced via immunoSEQ multiplex PCR; TCRdb's table is partial and in-frame only. The data hold 50,000 to 75,000 clones, with less than 85% observed a single time. The chain links TRBV21-1 to TRBJ1-1. TRBV21-1 constitutes a pseudogene. This receptor was identified in a woman aged 45-65 years with active or convalescent COVID-19. Sequencing was done on a sample of peripheral blood. The CDR3 DNA is TGTGCCAGCAGCAAATCCCATGAGCCTGAAGCTTTCTTT. It yields the protein CASSKSHEPEAFF.